This note documents a single T cell receptor beta chain sequence. This clone was observed a handful of times. Its specific antigen is unknown. No per-base quality is available; no much larger clone lies one base away. This specimen belongs to a study of cytomegalovirus exposure and HLA in healthy donors (dated by TCRdb to the late 2010s). In terms of the full investigation: According to an earlier analysis of 550 to 700 of the donors, about 179 million T cells yielded over 100 million unique TCR beta sequences and 276 Gb of sequence data. All discovery cohort repertoires had been generated using a single sequencing platform. In a later genetic analysis, genome-wide SNP genotypes for about three fifths of the roughly 670 donors were used, and that subset was treated as a discovery cohort. A later analysis re-analyzed previously published TCR beta repertoires from 666 donors and added high-resolution HLA genotyping to study TCR occurrence patterns. High-throughput TCR immunosequencing, statistical association of individual TCRs with disease status, and machine learning were combined to predict cytomegalovirus infection status. Among 350 to 400 genotyped donors of the cohort, an average of approximately 240,000 unique TCR beta nucleotide sequences were sequenced per donor, 15% to 20% of them non-productive. An earlier analysis of 587 of the donors used high-throughput TCR beta sequencing to judge whether each TCR beta V gene segment behaved as functional or pseudogenic. The study was designed to test whether signatures of past pathogen exposure could be identified by cataloging public T cell receptors. About 330 gigabases of sequencing data and 70 million to 95 million unique TCR sequences made up an early release that covered nearly 650 HLA-typed donors. The later analysis used no new phenotypic data to find candidate immune exposures, relying instead on TCR beta sequences and their occurrence across donors. Of the roughly 410 genotyped donors, approximately 80% were placed in the genetic ancestry cluster associated with self-reported Caucasian donors. Roughly 5 DR-DQ haplotypes were handled as single units for association and clustering because linkage in the cohort was strong. Donor age, sex, ethnicity and CMV serostatus were compiled alongside the repertoire data. Besides the first cohort of hundreds of subjects, a separate validation cohort made up of over 100 different subjects was used. The number of donors typed differed by locus, with roughly 620-630 for A, B, C, DRB1 and DQB1, around 500 for DQA1, 606 for DPA1, and 400 to 490 for DPB1. The T cell repertoires of several hundred subjects were profiled by immunosequencing and related to cytomegalovirus serostatus. Both class I and class II loci were covered by HLA typing, at four-digit resolution.

The cohort consisted of 666 healthy bone marrow donors. All cohort members were sampled while nominally healthy, although unrecorded immune exposures were likely present. The donor was CMV seronegative and was included in the group of over 300 seronegative cohort members. A peripheral blood sample was collected from each donor, and TCR beta sequencing was performed on peripheral blood mononuclear cells. Genomic DNA was extracted from the blood cell samples with the Qiagen DNeasy Blood Extraction Kit. Here is what the overall study found, with its caveats: A further reported finding was that TCR beta sequences accurately predicted the HLA-A and HLA-B alleles for most subjects in the first cohort. In a later genetic analysis, fewer N-insertions in productive TCRs were reported among donors in an Asian-associated ancestry cluster than the roughly 670-donor mean. Presence/absence analyses assumed roughly uniform sequencing depth across donors, an assumption that may not hold. Broadly in line with IMGT annotations, most TCR beta V segments showed up in productive rearrangements about 87% or about 30% of the time in an earlier analysis of around 550 of the donors. The cohort was sequenced for TCR beta chains only, and without alpha or paired-chain data the features that could be detected were limited. Across donors, most TCR sequences were observed very rarely, whereas some public TCRs were present in many individuals. Because some donors lacked HLA typing at each locus, the association tests relied only on the typed subset. A cluster of highly shared sequence variants was judged likely to represent a technical artifact of the sequencing pipeline. In a later analysis, the rate of TCR association differed among HLA loci, with DRB1 alleles having the most associated TCRs and HLA-C alleles having the fewest. A later analysis found that HLA-associated TCR beta chains were more clonally expanded and had lower generation probabilities than equally common non-associated chains. In a later analysis, several top co-occurrence clusters were reported to appear linked to parvovirus B19, influenza, CMV and Epstein-Barr virus. Correlated functional status among segregating V segments might reflect linkage disequilibrium, but an unknown experimental factor could not be ruled out. In both the original and validation cohorts, the classifier was reported to diagnose cytomegalovirus status with high specificity and sensitivity. Three of the identified cytomegalovirus-associated TCR beta chains were confirmed in vitro to be specific for cytomegalovirus antigens. When HLA alleles, especially DR and DQ, strongly co-occurred, attributing TCR associations to individual alleles was difficult. Some IMGT-functional V segments, including TRBV6-2 and TRBV6-3, could not be distinguished by the 87-base-pair reads and were therefore excluded. A later analysis found that most CMV-associated TCR beta chains appeared HLA-restricted, with HLA associations seemingly driven largely by CMV exposure. According to the authors, the approach could potentially be generalized to other disease states and immunological phenotypes. The only immune exposure information available for the cohort was CMV serostatus. The earlier analysis of about 600 of the donors excluded some 15 rarely observed V segments, including chromosome 9 orphons, because counts were too low. Specific HLA alleles were associated with 16,951 TCR beta sequences at a false discovery rate of 0.05 in a later analysis. In a later genetic analysis, a missense DCLRE1C variant was associated with V-gene and J-gene trimming of TCR beta chains, and the association was replicated in an independent cohort. In the study, about 150 TCR beta chains were listed as associated with cytomegalovirus.

The CDR3 measures 12 amino acids from cysteine to phenylalanine. CDR3 DNA is the only sequence kept; it has 36 bases, read in frame from the first base. Relative to germline, V is 7 bases shorter and J is 7 bases shorter, with 14 bases between their ends. CDR1 and CDR2 are read off the germline V gene as SQVTM and ANQGSEA. The library was prepared using the immunoSEQ multiplex PCR assay. For the multiplex PCR, a mixture combining 60 forward primers for TCR Vbeta segments and 13 reverse primers for TCR Jbeta segments was used. A multiplex PCR assay on genomic DNA amplified the CDR3 region of rearranged TCR beta genes. The Illumina HiSeq System was used to sequence the amplified TCR beta libraries as 87-base-pair reads. As for the authors' bioinformatics: In a later analysis, approximately 74 million unique TCR beta chains were counted across the 500 to 850 repertoires, and approximately 11 million of these chains were shared by at least two donors. Raw reads were error-corrected and collapsed into unique sequences by a nearest-neighbor algorithm in which closely related sequences were merged to remove PCR and sequencing errors. V, D and J gene segments were assigned by aligning CDR3 sequences to IMGT reference sequences. Each retained sequence needed at least a six-nucleotide match to both a V gene segment and a J gene segment. Rearrangements were classified as productive when the CDR3 lacked stop codons and remained in frame with V and J, and all other rearrangements were classified as non-productive. Following IMGT convention, CDR3 was defined as the stretch from the second conserved V-encoded cysteine to the conserved J-encoded phenylalanine. In an earlier analysis of around 640 of the donors, sequences lacking an unambiguous match to a single V gene segment were excluded. An earlier analysis of just under 600 of the donors called V segments functional above 56.7% productive rearrangements and segregating when the between-donor standard deviation exceeded 5%. A statistical classification framework was built for diagnosing cytomegalovirus status from the catalog of TCR beta chain sequences. In a later analysis, TCR nucleotide sequences were compared against IMGT/GENE-DB human TR gene sequences so that V and J genes could be assigned. A later analysis assigned CDR3 sequences and most-parsimonious VDJ recombination scenarios with the TCRdist pipeline. A later analysis defined each TCR beta chain by its CDR3 amino acid sequence plus V-gene family, and excluded reads lacking a unique V-gene family. To address suspected cross-contamination and a sequencing artifact, a later analysis removed 592 highly shared, low-generation-probability nucleotide sequences. In a later analysis, a clonal expansion index was calculated for each public chain from normalized within-repertoire ranks of inferred template counts. Generation probabilities in a later analysis came from a VDJ recombination model fitted to out-of-frame rearrangements, and those results were checked against IGoR. Hypergeometric tests were used in a later analysis to score TCR-TCR, TCR-HLA and TCR-CMV co-occurrence, with a repertoire-size bias correction applied to the TCR pairs. False discovery rates were estimated in a later analysis by permuting HLA or CMV assignments 20 times. In a later analysis, co-occurring TCRs were grouped using DBSCAN, with TCRdist sequence similarity added in when clustering inside HLA-allele-positive subsets. Co-occurrence clustering excluded repertoires with fewer than 30,000 or more than 120,000 public chains, plus five with anomalous nucleotide sharing. TCRdb obtained this table from immuneACCESS and retained in-frame rearrangements with V and J assigned. These tables miss some clones; where compared with another copy, unresolved V genes account for less than half of the shortfall, and the remainder is unexplained. V and J calls and clone size are as listed in that table; D and trimming were resolved from the DNA. The sample table shows under 200,000 clones, and 84% are seen once. Of the sample, 0.95% to 1.3% is held by the ten largest clones.

This sequence originates from a young man in good health and CMV-seronegative. Material for sequencing was PBMCs. The chain joins TRBV29-1 to TRBJ2-1, with a weak D call of TRBD1 (6 bases match). CDR3 reads: CSEGVLGNEQFF. In nucleotides, the sequence is TGCAGCGAGGGGGTGCTTGGGAATGAGCAGTTCTTC.